Included here is one T cell receptor (beta chain) sequence, with context. Its antigen remains unidentified. This sample was included in a study of T cells in Graves' hyperthyroidism and ophthalmopathy. Study context: Once the initial diagnosis was made, peripheral blood was obtained before any treatment.

The hyperthyroidism patients had all been newly diagnosed, and their disease duration was under 2 months. Their ages ranged from 18 to 65 years. Findings and caveats of the study: Prediction of ophthalmopathy progression came a median roughly 6.6 months pre-onset.

Losses at the gene ends were 0 bases for V and 0 bases for J; bases not matched to a gene: 6. CDR3 length: 18 amino acids. The germline V gene encodes CDR1 LGHNA and CDR2 YNFKEQ. Researchers took RNA transcripts and amplified the TCR beta CDR3 regions from them. First-round RT-PCR targeting the TCR CDR3 was performed with the HTBI primer set. From the multiplex PCR reads, TCRdb called clonotypes with MiXCR, one entry per CDR3 protein. The sample has more than 450,000 distinct CDR3 sequences, about 14% seen once. V is TRBV4-2 and J is TRBJ2-2, with 8 bases aligning to TRBD2. The sequence derives from a middle-aged woman with Graves' hyperthyroidism. Sequencing input: blood. The chain's CDR3 is CASSQDWQRETNTGELFF. The CDR3 bases are TGTGCCAGCAGCCAAGATTGGCAGCGGGAGACGAACACCGGGGAGCTGTTTTTT.